This T cell receptor (beta chain) comes out of a study of blood T cell repertoires in COVID-19. Data came from immunoSEQ multiplex PCR; TCRdb stores just in-frame clones and leaves some out. The sample consists of approximately 250,000 clones, 65% to 90% of them appearing once. V gave up 3 bases and J gave up 8 bases, with 8 bases separating them. Germline CDR1 and CDR2: SNHLY and FYNNEI. The CDR3 spans 12 residues. J is TRBJ1-5 and V is TRBV2; no clear D gene. The sequencing input was PBMCs or T cells enriched from blood (not recorded which). The source is a woman aged 45-60 years with acute COVID-19. CDR3 region: CASSDRREPQHF. CDR3 nucleotide sequence: TGTGCCAGCAGTGACCGCCGGGAGCCCCAGCATTTT.